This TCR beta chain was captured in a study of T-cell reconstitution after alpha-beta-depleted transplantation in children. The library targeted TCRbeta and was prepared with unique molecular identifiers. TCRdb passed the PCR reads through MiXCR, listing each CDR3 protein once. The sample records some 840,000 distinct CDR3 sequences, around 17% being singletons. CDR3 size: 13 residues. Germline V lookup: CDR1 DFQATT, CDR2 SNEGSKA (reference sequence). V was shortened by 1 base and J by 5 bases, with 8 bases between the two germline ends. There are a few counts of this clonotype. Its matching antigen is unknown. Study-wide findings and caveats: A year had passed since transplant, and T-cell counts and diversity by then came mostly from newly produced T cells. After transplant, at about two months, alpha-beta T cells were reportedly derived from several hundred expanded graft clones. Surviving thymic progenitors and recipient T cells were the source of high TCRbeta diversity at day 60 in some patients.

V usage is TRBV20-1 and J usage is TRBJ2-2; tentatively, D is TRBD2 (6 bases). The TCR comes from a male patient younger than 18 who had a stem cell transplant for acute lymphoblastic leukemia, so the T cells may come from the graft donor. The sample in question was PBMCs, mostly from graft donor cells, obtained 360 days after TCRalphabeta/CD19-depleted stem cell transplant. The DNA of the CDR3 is TGCAGTGCTAGAGGACGGGGGACCGGGGAGCTGTTTTTT. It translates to CSARGRGTGELFF.